The TCR beta chain under discussion was sequenced for a study of blood T cell repertoires in COVID-19. Study-level information: T cells, B-cell-depleted T cells, or PBMCs provided the cDNA or gDNA that served as material.

Enrolment of Seattle patients took place during active infection, and they were followed longitudinally. Original handling: Amplification from reference gene primers served as the basis for estimated nucleated cell counts. Assay: immunoSEQ multiplex PCR; the TCRdb copy retains only in-frame clones and omits some. The DNA gave D and trimming, while V, J and clone size come from that table. This sample has about 300,000 clones, with about 90% found just once. The TCR originated in a woman under 40 with COVID-19, enrolled during active disease. The sample consisted of peripheral blood.

The CDR3 reads CASSPQGLAGVYTDTQYF. CDR3 bases: TGCGCCAGCAGCCCACAAGGACTAGCGGGGGTGTACACAGATACGCAGTATTTT. The rearrangement links TRBV4-1 to TRBJ2-3, with 13 bases lining up with TRBD2. Germline V gene data show CDR1 as MGHRA and CDR2 as YSYEKL. Trimming cost V 4 bases and J 2 bases; bases outside gene matches: 9. The CDR3 runs 18 residues.